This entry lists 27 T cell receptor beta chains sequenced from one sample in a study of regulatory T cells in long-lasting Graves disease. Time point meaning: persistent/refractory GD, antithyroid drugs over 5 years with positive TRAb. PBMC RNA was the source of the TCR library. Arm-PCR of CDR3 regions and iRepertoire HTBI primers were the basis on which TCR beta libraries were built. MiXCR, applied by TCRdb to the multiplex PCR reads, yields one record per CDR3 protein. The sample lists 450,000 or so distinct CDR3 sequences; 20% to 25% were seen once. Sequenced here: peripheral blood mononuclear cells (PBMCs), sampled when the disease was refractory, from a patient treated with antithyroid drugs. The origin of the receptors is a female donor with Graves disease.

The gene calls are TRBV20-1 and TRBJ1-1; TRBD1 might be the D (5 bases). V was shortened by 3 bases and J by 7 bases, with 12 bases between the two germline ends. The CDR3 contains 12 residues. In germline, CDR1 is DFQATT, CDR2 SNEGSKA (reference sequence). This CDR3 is CSARGDKDEAFF. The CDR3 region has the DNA TGCAGTGCTAGGGGGGATAAGGATGAAGCTTTCTTT.

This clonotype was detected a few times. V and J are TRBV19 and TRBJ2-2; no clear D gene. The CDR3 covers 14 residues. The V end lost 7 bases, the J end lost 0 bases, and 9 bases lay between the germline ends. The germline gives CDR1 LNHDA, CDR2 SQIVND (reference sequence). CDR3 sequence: CASNGHANTGELFF. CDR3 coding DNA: TGTGCCAGTAATGGCCACGCGAACACCGGGGAGCTGTTTTTT.

The CDR3 coding sequence is TGCGCCAGCAGCCAAGCCGGGGGCTCTGGGGCCAACGTCCTGACTTTC. It encodes CASSQAGGSGANVLTF. The chain employs TRBV4-3 and TRBJ2-6; the D gene is possibly TRBD2 (6 bases). The V end was cut by 1 base, the J end by 0 bases, with 7 bases between. This CDR3 contains 16 residues. CDR1 is LGHNA and CDR2 is YSLEER in the germline V gene.

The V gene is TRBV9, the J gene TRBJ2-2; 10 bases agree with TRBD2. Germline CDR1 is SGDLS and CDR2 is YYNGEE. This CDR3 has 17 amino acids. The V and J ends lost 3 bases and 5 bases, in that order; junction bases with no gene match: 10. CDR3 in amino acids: CASSGVSGGPGTGELFF. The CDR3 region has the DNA TGTGCCAGCAGCGGGGTTAGCGGGGGGCCGGGGACCGGGGAGCTGTTTTTT.

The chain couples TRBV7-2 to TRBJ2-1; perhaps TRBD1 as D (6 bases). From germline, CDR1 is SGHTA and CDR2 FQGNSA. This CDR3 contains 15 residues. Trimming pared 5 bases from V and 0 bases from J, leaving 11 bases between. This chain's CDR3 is CASSRQTGSYNEQFF. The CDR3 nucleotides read TGTGCCAGCAGCCGCCAGACAGGCTCCTACAATGAGCAGTTCTTC.

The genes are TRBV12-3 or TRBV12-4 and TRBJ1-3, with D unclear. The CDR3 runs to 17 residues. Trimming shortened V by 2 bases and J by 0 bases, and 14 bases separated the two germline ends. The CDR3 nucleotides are TGTGCCAGCAGTTTATTAGGCGGACCGAGCTCTGGAAACACCATATATTTT. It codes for CASSLLGGPSSGNTIYF.

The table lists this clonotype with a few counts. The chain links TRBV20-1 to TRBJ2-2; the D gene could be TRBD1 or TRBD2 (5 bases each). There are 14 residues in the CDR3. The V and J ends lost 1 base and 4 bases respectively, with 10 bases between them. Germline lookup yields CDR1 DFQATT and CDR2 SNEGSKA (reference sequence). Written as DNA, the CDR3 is TGCAGTGCTAGAGCCGGGACCTTCACCGGGGAGCTGTTTTTT. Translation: CSARAGTFTGELFF.

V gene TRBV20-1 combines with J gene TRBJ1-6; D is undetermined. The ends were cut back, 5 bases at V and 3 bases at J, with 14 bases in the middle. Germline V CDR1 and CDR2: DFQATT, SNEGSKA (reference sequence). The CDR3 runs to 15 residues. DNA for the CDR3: TGCAGTGCTCCAAATCGGGCGGGCTATAATTCACCCCTCCACTTT. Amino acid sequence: CSAPNRAGYNSPLHF.

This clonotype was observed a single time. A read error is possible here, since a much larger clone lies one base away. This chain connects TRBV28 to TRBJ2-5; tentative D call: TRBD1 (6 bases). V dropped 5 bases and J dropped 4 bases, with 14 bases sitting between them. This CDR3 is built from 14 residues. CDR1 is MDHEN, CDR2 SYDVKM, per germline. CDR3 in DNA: TGTGCCAGCAGTCCCCAGGGGATTGGAGAGACCCAGTACTTC. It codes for CASSPQGIGETQYF.

CDR3 protein: CATSPRTGNTDTQYF. In DNA, the CDR3 is TGTGCCACCAGTCCTCGGACAGGGAACACAGATACGCAGTATTTT. The chain combines TRBV15 with TRBJ2-3; 8 nucleotides agree with TRBD1. The V and J ends lost 6 bases and 2 bases, in that order; junction bases with no gene match: 7. Germline CDR1 reads LNHNV; CDR2 reads YYDKDF (reference sequence). This CDR3 is built from 15 residues.

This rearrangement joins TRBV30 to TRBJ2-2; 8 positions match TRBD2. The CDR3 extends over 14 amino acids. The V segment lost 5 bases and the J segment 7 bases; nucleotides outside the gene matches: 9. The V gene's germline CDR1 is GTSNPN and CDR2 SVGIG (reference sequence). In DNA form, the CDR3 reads TGTGCCTGGTTCAGGCGGGGGGATGGCGGGGAGCTGTTTTTT. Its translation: CAWFRRGDGGELFF.

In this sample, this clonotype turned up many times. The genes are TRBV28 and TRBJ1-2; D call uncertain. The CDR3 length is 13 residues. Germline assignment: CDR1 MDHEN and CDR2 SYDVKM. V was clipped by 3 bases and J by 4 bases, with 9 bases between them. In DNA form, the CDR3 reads TGTGCCAGCAGTTTCGGGAGTCGCTATGGCTACACCTTC. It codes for CASSFGSRYGYTF.

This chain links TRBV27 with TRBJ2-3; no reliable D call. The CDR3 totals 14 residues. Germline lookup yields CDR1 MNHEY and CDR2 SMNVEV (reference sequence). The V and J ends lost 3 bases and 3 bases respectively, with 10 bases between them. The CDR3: CASSFADATDTQYF. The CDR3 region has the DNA TGTGCCAGCAGTTTCGCCGACGCGACAGATACGCAGTATTTT.

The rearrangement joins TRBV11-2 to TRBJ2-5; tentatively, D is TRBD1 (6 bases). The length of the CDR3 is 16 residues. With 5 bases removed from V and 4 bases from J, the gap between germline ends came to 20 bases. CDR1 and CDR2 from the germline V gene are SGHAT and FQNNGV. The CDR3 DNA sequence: TGTGCCAGCAGCCCCGGGACAACCCAGGTTCGAGAGACCCAGTACTTC. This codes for CASSPGTTQVRETQYF.

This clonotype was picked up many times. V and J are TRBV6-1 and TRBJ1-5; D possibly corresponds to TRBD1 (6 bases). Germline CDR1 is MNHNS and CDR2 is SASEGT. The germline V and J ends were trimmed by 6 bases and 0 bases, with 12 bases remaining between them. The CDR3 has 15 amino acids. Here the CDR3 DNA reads TGTGCCAGCAGGGACAGCGGGTATAGCAATCAGCCCCAGCATTTT. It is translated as CASRDSGYSNQPQHF.

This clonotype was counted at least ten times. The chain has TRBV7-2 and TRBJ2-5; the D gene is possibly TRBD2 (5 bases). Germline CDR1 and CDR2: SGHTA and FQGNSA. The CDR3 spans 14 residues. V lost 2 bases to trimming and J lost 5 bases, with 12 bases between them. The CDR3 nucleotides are TGTGCCAGCAGCTTAAATCCGGGGTCCGAGACCCAGTACTTC. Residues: CASSLNPGSETQYF.

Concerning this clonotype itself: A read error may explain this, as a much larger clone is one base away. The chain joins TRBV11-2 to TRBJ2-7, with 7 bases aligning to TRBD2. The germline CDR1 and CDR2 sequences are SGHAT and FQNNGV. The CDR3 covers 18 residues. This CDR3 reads CATSLASPGGLGTYEQYF. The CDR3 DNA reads TGTGCCACCAGCTTAGCTTCGCCGGGGGGACTGGGGACCTACGAGCAGTACTTC.

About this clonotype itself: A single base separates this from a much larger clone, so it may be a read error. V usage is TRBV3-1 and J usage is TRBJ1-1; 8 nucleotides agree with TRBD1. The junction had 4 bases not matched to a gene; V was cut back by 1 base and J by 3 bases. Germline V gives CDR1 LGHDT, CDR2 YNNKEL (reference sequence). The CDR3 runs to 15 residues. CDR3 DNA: TGTGCCAGCAGCCAAGCGGCGACAGGGGACACTGAAGCTTTCTTT. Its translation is CASSQAATGDTEAFF.

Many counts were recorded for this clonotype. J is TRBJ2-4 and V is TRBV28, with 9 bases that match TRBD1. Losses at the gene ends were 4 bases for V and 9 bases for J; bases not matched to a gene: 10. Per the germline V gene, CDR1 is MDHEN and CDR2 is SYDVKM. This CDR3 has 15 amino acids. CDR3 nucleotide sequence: TGTGCCAGCAGTTCCGCCTCAAGACAGGGGGGCATTCAGTACTTC. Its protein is CASSSASRQGGIQYF.

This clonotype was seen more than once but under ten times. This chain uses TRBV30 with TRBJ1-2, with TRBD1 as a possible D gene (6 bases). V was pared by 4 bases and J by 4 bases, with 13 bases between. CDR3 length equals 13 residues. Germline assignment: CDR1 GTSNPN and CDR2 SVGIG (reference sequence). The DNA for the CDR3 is TGTGCCTGGAACGCAGGGGAAGGCTATGGCTACACCTTC. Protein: CAWNAGEGYGYTF.

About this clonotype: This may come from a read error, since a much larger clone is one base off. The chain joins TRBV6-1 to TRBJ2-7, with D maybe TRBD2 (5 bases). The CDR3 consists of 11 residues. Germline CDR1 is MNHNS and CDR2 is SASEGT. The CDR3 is CASGNDYEQCF. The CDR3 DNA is TGTGCCAGCGGGAATGACTACGAGCAGTGCTTC.

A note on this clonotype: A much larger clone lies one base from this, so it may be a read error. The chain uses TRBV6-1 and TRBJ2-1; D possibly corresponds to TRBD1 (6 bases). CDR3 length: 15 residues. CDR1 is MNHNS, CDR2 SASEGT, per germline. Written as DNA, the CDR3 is TGTGCCAGCAGGAAACAGGGACCCTCCTGCAATGAGCAGTTCTTC. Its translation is CASRKQGPSCNEQFF.

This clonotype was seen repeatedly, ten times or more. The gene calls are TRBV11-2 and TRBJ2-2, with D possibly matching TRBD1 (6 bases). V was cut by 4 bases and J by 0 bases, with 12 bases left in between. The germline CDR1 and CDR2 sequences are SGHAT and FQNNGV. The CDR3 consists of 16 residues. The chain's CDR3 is CASSSVQGPNTGELFF. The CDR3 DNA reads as TGTGCCAGCAGCTCCGTACAGGGCCCGAACACCGGGGAGCTGTTTTTT.

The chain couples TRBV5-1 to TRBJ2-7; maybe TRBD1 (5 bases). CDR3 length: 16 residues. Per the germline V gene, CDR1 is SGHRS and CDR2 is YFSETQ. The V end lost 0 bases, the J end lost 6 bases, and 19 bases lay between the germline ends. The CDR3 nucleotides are TGCGCCAGCAGCTTGGCTAAGGGCGGTCAGGGCGGCGAGCAGTACTTC. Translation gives CASSLAKGGQGGEQYF.

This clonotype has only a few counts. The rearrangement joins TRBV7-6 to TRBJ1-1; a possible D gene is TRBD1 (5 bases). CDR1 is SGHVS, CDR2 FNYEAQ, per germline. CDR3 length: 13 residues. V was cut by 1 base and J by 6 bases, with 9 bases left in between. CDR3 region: CASSLGGVAEAFF. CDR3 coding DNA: TGTGCCAGCAGCTTAGGGGGGGTTGCTGAAGCTTTCTTT.

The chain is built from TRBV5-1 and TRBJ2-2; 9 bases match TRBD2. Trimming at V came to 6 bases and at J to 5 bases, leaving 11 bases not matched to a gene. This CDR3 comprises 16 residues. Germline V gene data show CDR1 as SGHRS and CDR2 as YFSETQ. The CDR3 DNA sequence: TGCGCCAGCACCCTCCACAGCGGGGGGCCTACCGGGGAGCTGTTTTTT. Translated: CASTLHSGGPTGELFF.

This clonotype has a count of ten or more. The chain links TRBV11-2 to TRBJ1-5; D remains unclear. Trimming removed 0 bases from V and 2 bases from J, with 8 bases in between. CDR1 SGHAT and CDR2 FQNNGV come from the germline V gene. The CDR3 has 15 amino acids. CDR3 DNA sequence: TGTGCCAGCAGCTTAGAACCAACGGGCAATCAGCCCCAGCATTTT. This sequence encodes CASSLEPTGNQPQHF.